This entry concerns a single TCR beta chain. The specificity of this receptor is unknown. No quality values exist for individual bases; no much larger clone is one base distant. The immunoSEQ hsTCRB v3.0 assay was used at survey level resolution to sequence the TRB variable region. The targeted TRB sequencing depth was roughly 40,000-50,000 T-cell genomes per sample. An Illumina MiSeq with a v3 150-cycle kit was used to sequence the pooled TRB libraries. The source study handled its data this way. Repertoire analysis ran in R within a reproducible Nextflow workflow covering QC, data transformation and analysis. Custom analyses were implemented in LymphoSeq2, an R package for AIRR-Seq data exploration. A handful of samples that produced fewer than 5000 total TRB sequences were removed, so 188 HIV repertoires were analyzed. Among the approximately 200 retained HIV repertoires, roughly 60 were collected before ART initiation and 129 were collected after ART initiation. Each repertoire was downsampled to 5000 TRB nucleotide sequences, and summary statistics were averaged across 100 downsampling iterations. Only TRB sequences with CDR3 regions of at least seven amino acids were retained for analysis. A Shannon entropy-derived clonality score and the Gini coefficient were used to measure diversity. Repertoire networks linked the top 5000 CDR3 amino acid sequences whenever two sequences differed by an edit distance of one. GLIPH2 predicted antigen specificity groups and MHC restriction for TRB CDR3 amino acid sequences. CDR3 amino acid sequences were matched against VDJdb and McPAS-TCR to flag known CMV, EBV, HIV or tissue antigen associations. Pre-ART, post-ART and control groups were compared with Wilcoxon signed-rank tests and Holm-Bonferroni correction. Imported from immuneACCESS, the table was reduced by TCRdb to in-frame sequences with V and J called. These copies leave out some clones; in studies compared against another copy, an unresolved V gene accounts for under half, and the cause of the remainder is not known. V, J and clone size were drawn from that table, and D and trimming were deduced from the DNA. The sample table records tens of thousands of clones; more than 80% of these occur just once. Less than 20% of the sample comes from the top ten.

The record originates from a study of long-term antiretroviral therapy in people with HIV (dated 2022 in TCRdb). With regard to the full study: Collection of the earliest samples took place about a decade ahead of the 2015 WHO recommendation for immediate ART, at a time when ART was typically delayed until CD4 counts fell. Whether ART initiation and durable HIV suppression were associated with changes in peripheral blood TRB repertoire composition and diversity was tested in a retrospective serial study. The cohort contributed about 190 cryopreserved PBMC samples from a few dozen adults with confirmed HIV infection, collected serially over a mean of 6 years (range 1-12). Among the 30 or so participants with HIV, eleven to twelve were female. No cross-contamination during QIAcube processing turned up in test extractions that ran a monoclonal T-cell line alongside 30 to 35 polyclonal samples. The paper's findings and limits, for the study overall: The repertoire was dominated across all time points by expanded TRB clones identified before ART initiation, although this dominance was seen to fluctuate and to decrease in many PLHIV after ART. Inferences about post-ART repertoire changes are limited because no data were available on ART adherence, viral resistance or therapy changes. The samples span the years 2004 to 2017, and the ART regimens used may be less effective than current regimens. Unsorted PBMC were profiled instead of sorted CD4+ and CD8+ T cells because pre-ART samples had limited cell numbers. Narrower CDR3 length ranges were observed in HIV repertoires than in controls, and an antigen-experienced repertoire with only a slight naive shift after ART was suggested by the network structure. Because PBMC availability was limited, only the TCR beta chain was sequenced, with no alpha chain pairing. Starting ART was linked to a significant rise in TRB diversity, yet even after long-term ART the diversity remained significantly lower than in transplant donor controls.

Participants were included only if at least one PBMC sample before ART initiation and at least two post-ART samples were available. Treatment was received in the United States of America by all participants with HIV. Before DNA extraction, cryopreserved samples containing about 1-11 million PBMC were thawed and washed. At the time of the earliest PBMC sample for each participant with HIV, ages ranged from roughly 23 to 55 years. Per participant, PBMC samples came from 1-4 timepoints prior to ART initiation and 2-8 timepoints following ART initiation, for a median of 7 samples. Serial HIV viral load, CD4+ T-cell count, ART history and demographic data were obtained for every participant. Genomic DNA was extracted from unsorted PBMC with a Qiagen kit on a QIAcube, with processing performed in batches of 12 samples. This specimen was unsorted PBMCs, taken 0.5 years before starting antiretroviral therapy. This TCR was sampled from a man aged 35 to 55 with HIV.

The nucleotides read TGTGCCAGCAGCTTTACGACAGGGGTGGAACCCCTCCACTTT. It specifies CASSFTTGVEPLHF. Rearrangement joined TRBV7-9 to TRBJ1-6; 8 nucleotides in the junction match TRBD1. V is cut back by 3 bases and J by 12 bases, with 7 bases in the junction unmatched. The CDR3 runs 14 residues from the cysteine to the phenylalanine. Only the CDR3 DNA stays, 42 bases, in frame from base 1. Via the germline V gene (reference sequence), CDR1 is SEHNR and CDR2 FQNEAQ.